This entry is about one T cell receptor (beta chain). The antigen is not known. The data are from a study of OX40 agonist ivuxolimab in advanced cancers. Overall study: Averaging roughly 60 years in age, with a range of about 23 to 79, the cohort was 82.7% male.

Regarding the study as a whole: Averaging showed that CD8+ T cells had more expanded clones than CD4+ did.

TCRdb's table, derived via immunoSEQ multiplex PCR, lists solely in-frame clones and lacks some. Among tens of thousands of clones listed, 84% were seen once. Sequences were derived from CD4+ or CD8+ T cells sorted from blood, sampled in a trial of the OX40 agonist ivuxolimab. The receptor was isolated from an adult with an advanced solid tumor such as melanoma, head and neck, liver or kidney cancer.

Here the CDR3 reads CASSTPGQGTYEQYF. CDR3 DNA sequence: TGTGCCAGCAGTACCCCGGGACAGGGGACCTACGAGCAGTACTTC. The chain carries TRBV7-3 and TRBJ2-7; 10 bases match TRBD1. Germline V gene sequence: CDR1 SGHTA, CDR2 FQGTGA. With 6 bases clipped from V and 2 bases from J, the junction kept 7 bases outside the gene matches. The CDR3 contains 15 residues.